This T cell receptor (beta chain) was captured by sequencing in a study of human T cells and chemical hapten exposure. Study summary: Patients were given diphenylcyclopropenone on the scalp weekly across the roughly 24-week study. Regarding the study as a whole: DPC sensitization produced no change in TCRs with frequency above 1 in 1000. While controls formed fewer of them, expanded TCRs formed significantly more large CDR3 similarity clusters.

Time point in this sample: pre-sensitization, week 0. Treatment indicated: therapeutic diphenylcyclopropenone sensitization with weekly scalp DPC. The CDR3 runs to 14 residues. The V and J ends lost 4 bases and 2 bases respectively, with 12 bases between them. The germline V gene encodes CDR1 LGHNA and CDR2 YNFKEQ. About this clonotype itself: The antigen remains unidentified.

TCRdb analysed the RACE reads with MiXCR anew, one entry per CDR3 protein. The sample lists approximately 400,000 distinct CDR3 sequences, 4.5% to 5.5% occurring once. The sequenced sample was whole blood, obtained in connection with sensitization to the hapten diphenylcyclopropenone (DPC). The TCR comes from a woman aged 45-65 years with alopecia areata. Some clones in this sample may be carry-over from other donors' samples. The chain carries TRBV4-2 and TRBJ2-7; D may be TRBD2 (6 bases). CDR3 sequence reads: CASSPSWGAYEQYF. In nucleotides, the CDR3 is TGTGCCAGCAGCCCTAGCTGGGGGGCCTACGAGCAGTACTTC.